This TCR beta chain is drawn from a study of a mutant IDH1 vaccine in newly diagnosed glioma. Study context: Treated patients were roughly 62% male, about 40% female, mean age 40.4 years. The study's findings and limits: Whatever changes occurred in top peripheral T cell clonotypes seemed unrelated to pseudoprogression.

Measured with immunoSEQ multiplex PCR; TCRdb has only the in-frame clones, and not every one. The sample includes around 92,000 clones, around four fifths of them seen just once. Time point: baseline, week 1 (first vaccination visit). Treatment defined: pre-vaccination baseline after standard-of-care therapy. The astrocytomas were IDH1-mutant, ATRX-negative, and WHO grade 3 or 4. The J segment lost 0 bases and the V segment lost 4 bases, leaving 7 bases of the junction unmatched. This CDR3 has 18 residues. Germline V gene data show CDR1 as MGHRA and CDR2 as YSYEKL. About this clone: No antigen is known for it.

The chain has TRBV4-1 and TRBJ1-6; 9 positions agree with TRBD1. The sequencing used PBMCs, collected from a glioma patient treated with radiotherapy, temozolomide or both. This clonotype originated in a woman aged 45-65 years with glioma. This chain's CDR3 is CASSRRDRDFSYNSPLHF. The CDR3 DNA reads TGCGCCAGCAGCCGGCGGGACAGGGACTTCTCCTATAATTCACCCCTCCACTTT.